The 31 T cell receptor beta chains presented below share a single source sample, sequenced in a study of blood T cell repertoires in COVID-19 (dated by TCRdb to the early 2020s). Library preparation used the immunoSEQ multiplex PCR assay. Entries here come from immuneACCESS through TCRdb and include only in-frame sequences with V and J called. Some clones fail to appear in such tables; in the studies checked, an unresolved V gene covers under half of the shortfall, and the cause of the remainder is unknown. The table for this sample lists 88,000 or so clones; approximately 84% of them were counted only once. Around 4.5% of the sample is in the top ten clones. The sample consisted of peripheral blood. These receptors were obtained from a man aged 55 to 70 with acute or convalescent COVID-19.

V usage is TRBV10-3 and J usage is TRBJ1-1, with TRBD1 identical over 7 bases. V gave up 2 bases and J gave up 0 bases; unmatched junction bases: 0. The CDR3 runs to 14 residues. Looked up from germline, CDR1 is ENHRY and CDR2 is SYGVKD. CDR3 nucleotides: TGTGCCATCAGTGAGACAGGGGTGAACACTGAAGCTTTCTTT. Amino acids: CAISETGVNTEAFF.

This chain joins TRBV6-5 and TRBJ2-3; 8 nucleotides align to TRBD2. V shed 5 bases, J shed 2 bases, and the junction held 6 bases outside the gene matches. This CDR3 spans 15 amino acids. The germline V gene has CDR1 MNHEY and CDR2 SVGAGI. The chain's CDR3 is CASSLDSGITDTQYF. In nucleotides, the CDR3 is TGTGCCAGCAGTCTTGATAGCGGGATCACAGATACGCAGTATTTT.

The V gene is TRBV3-1 (or the pseudogene TRBV3-2), the J gene TRBJ2-7; TRBD2 matches 9 bases. The germline gives CDR1 LGHDT, CDR2 YNNKEL (reference sequence). The CDR3 consists of 16 residues. J was trimmed by 2 bases and V by 1 base; bases with no gene match: 6. CDR3 sequence reads: CASSQVSLAGTYEQYF. The CDR3 region has the DNA TGTGCCAGCAGCCAAGTATCTCTAGCGGGAACCTACGAGCAGTACTTC.

The V call is TRBV27, the J call TRBJ2-7; D is uncertain. The V gene lost 3 bases and the J gene lost 1 base, with 10 bases spanning the gap. Germline lookup yields CDR1 MNHEY and CDR2 SMNVEV (reference sequence). This CDR3 has 14 amino acids. The CDR3 bases are TGTGCCAGCAGTTTCATAATGACATCCTACGAGCAGTACTTC. Its protein is CASSFIMTSYEQYF.

The rearrangement uses TRBV9 and TRBJ2-3; D gene unclear. The CDR3 has 15 residues. Trimming shortened V by 4 bases and J by 1 base, and 13 bases separated the two germline ends. Germline CDR1 is SGDLS and CDR2 is YYNGEE. The CDR3 nucleotides read TGTGCCAGCAGCAGTGATGTGGGCGGCACAGATACGCAGTATTTT. It codes for CASSSDVGGTDTQYF.

The chain combines TRBV19 with TRBJ2-7; TRBD2 is a possible D gene (5 bases). The V end lost 3 bases, the J end lost 7 bases, and 13 bases lay between the germline ends. Germline V gene lookup returns CDR1 LNHDA and CDR2 SQIVND (reference sequence). The CDR3 sequence is 13 residues long. CDR3 in amino acids: CASSMGGGAEQYF. The CDR3 coding sequence is TGTGCCAGTAGTATGGGCGGAGGAGCTGAGCAGTACTTC.

The CDR3 DNA sequence: TGTGCCAGCAGTTTTTACAGGACAGGGGCCCCCGGGGAGCTGTTTTTT. This translates into CASSFYRTGAPGELFF. The chain recombines TRBV27 with TRBJ2-2; 9 bases fit TRBD1. V trimming: 3 bases; J trimming: 6 bases; junction bases outside the gene matches: 8. This CDR3 region has 16 residues. Germline lookup yields CDR1 MNHEY and CDR2 SMNVEV (reference sequence).

The rearrangement joins TRBV7-8 to TRBJ2-7, with a weak D call TRBD1 (6 bases). V was trimmed by 4 bases and J by 5 bases, leaving 15 bases between them. The CDR3 is 14 residues long. CDR1 is SGHVS, CDR2 FQNEAQ, per germline. CDR3 sequence reads: CASSSRGTSDEQYF. DNA of the CDR3: TGTGCCAGCAGCTCGAGAGGGACAAGCGACGAGCAGTACTTC.

The chain combines TRBV2 with TRBJ1-2; D is possibly TRBD1 (6 bases). The CDR3 has 16 residues. Per the germline V gene, CDR1 is SNHLY and CDR2 is FYNNEI. Trimming stripped 4 bases from V and 4 bases from J, with 19 bases between. The chain's CDR3 is CASSVRHLQGIYGYTF. The DNA for the CDR3 is TGTGCCAGCAGTGTCCGCCATCTGCAGGGGATCTATGGCTACACCTTC.

V is TRBV6-1 and J is TRBJ2-5, with 13 nucleotides matching TRBD2. V gave up 4 bases and J gave up 5 bases; unmatched junction bases: 16. This CDR3 comprises 19 residues. CDR1 MNHNS and CDR2 SASEGT come from the germline V gene. CDR3 nucleotides: TGTGCCAGCAGTGCCCTGACTAGCGGGAGGCTTTGGGGGGGTGAGACCCAGTACTTC. Its protein is CASSALTSGRLWGGETQYF.

The V gene is TRBV19, the J gene TRBJ2-2; 8 bases are a match to TRBD1. Germline V gene lookup returns CDR1 LNHDA and CDR2 SQIVND (reference sequence). V trimming: 8 bases; J trimming: 6 bases; junction bases outside the gene matches: 5. The CDR3 is 13 residues long. The CDR3 loop is CASSGGAPGELFF. The CDR3 DNA follows: TGTGCCAGTTCAGGGGGCGCCCCCGGGGAGCTGTTTTTT.

The chain uses TRBV9 and TRBJ1-1, with TRBD1 matching 7 bases. The CDR3 runs to 15 residues. The J segment lost 0 bases and the V segment lost 0 bases, leaving 2 bases of the junction unmatched. Looked up from germline, CDR1 is SGDLS and CDR2 is YYNGEE. CDR3 in amino acids: CASSVGQGVNTEAFF. CDR3 coding DNA: TGTGCCAGCAGCGTAGGCCAGGGGGTGAACACTGAAGCTTTCTTT.

The gene calls are TRBV14 and TRBJ1-1, with D possibly matching TRBD1 (6 bases). The V gene's germline CDR1 is SGHDN and CDR2 FVKESK. V lost 4 bases and J 4 bases, leaving 13 bases between the germline ends. The CDR3 sequence is 14 residues long. CDR3 nucleotide sequence: TGTGCCAGCAGCCCCGGCAGGGGAAGCACTGAAGCTTTCTTT. It translates to CASSPGRGSTEAFF. The full variable domain, completed using reference TRBV14 and TRBJ1-1, is EAGVTQFPSHSVIEKGQTVTLRCDPISGHDNLYWYRRVMGKEIKFLLHFVKESKQDESGMPNNRFLAERTGGTYSTLKVQPAELEDSGVYFCASSPGRGSTEAFFGQGTRLTVV.

The chain couples TRBV4-1 to TRBJ2-3; 7 bases fit TRBD1. CDR3 length equals 15 residues. The germline CDR1 and CDR2 sequences are MGHRA and YSYEKL. J was trimmed by 0 bases and V by 3 bases; bases with no gene match: 3. The CDR3: CASSQTGQSTDTQYF. CDR3 nucleotides: TGCGCCAGCAGCCAGACGGGACAGAGCACAGATACGCAGTATTTT.

The chain recombines TRBV7-9 with TRBJ2-7; 12 bases line up with TRBD2. CDR1 is SEHNR, CDR2 FQNEAQ, per germline (reference sequence). There are 17 residues in the CDR3. V was pared by 2 bases and J by 3 bases, with 8 bases of the junction left unmatched. This chain's CDR3 is CASSLSLTSGSVYEQYF. CDR3 sequence (DNA): TGTGCCAGCAGCTTATCCCTGACTAGCGGGAGTGTCTACGAGCAGTACTTC. The full variable domain, in which reference TRBV7-9 and TRBJ2-7 provide the parts outside the CDR3, is DTGVSQNPRHKITKRGQNVTFRCDPISEHNRLYWYRQTLGQGPEFLTYFQNEAQLEKSRLLSDRFSAERPKGSFSTLEIQRTEQGDSAMYLCASSLSLTSGSVYEQYFGPGTRLTVT.

The chain has TRBV11-2 and TRBJ2-1; 7 nucleotides line up with TRBD1. Germline trimming cut 8 bases from V and 1 base from J; bases unmatched to any gene: 8. The CDR3 loop spans 15 amino acids. The V gene's germline CDR1 is SGHAT and CDR2 FQNNGV. CDR3 sequence reads: CASSPRTGSYNEQFF. For the CDR3, the DNA is TGTGCCAGCTCTCCCCGGACAGGATCCTACAATGAGCAGTTCTTC.

This chain links TRBV28 with TRBJ2-2; the D gene is possibly TRBD2 (5 bases). Per germline, CDR1 MDHEN and CDR2 SYDVKM. The V end was cut by 7 bases, the J end by 6 bases, with 15 bases between. The CDR3 extends over 14 amino acids. The CDR3 DNA reads TGTGCCAGCAAGAGAGGGAGTGTCGCCGGGGAGCTGTTTTTT. Translating gives CASKRGSVAGELFF. The variable domain in full, completed from reference TRBV28 and TRBJ2-2, reads DVKVTQSSRYLVKRTGEKVFLECVQDMDHENMFWYRQDPGLGLRLIYFSYDVKMKEKGDIPEGYSVSREKKERFSLILESASTNQTSMYLCASKRGSVAGELFFGEGSRLTVL.

This chain links TRBV6-5 with TRBJ2-1, with 10 bases fitting TRBD2. The CDR3 runs to 14 residues. Germline trimming cut 0 bases from V and 10 bases from J; bases unmatched to any gene: 3. CDR1 is MNHEY, CDR2 SVGAGI, per germline. CDR3 DNA sequence: TGTGCCAGCAGTTACTCGGAGGGACTAGCGGAGCAGTTCTTC. Its protein product is CASSYSEGLAEQFF.

The chain has TRBV29-1 and TRBJ2-7; D not resolved. Trimming left V 4 bases short and J 2 bases short, with 9 bases between. Germline CDR1 reads SQVTM; CDR2 reads ANQGSEA. This CDR3 is 12 amino acids long. CDR3 bases: TGCAGCGTTGGTCGAGGAACCTACGAGCAGTACTTC. This codes for CSVGRGTYEQYF.

The chain combines TRBV10-1 with TRBJ1-5; no reliable D call. In germline, CDR1 is WNHNN, CDR2 SYGVQD (reference sequence). V gave up 3 bases and J gave up 6 bases, with 6 bases separating them. This CDR3 is built from 12 residues. The CDR3: CASSEEGQPQHF. The CDR3 nucleotides read TGCGCCAGCAGTGAAGAGGGTCAGCCCCAGCATTTT.

The chain employs TRBV27 and TRBJ2-1; tentatively, D is TRBD2 (6 bases). Germline V gene lookup returns CDR1 MNHEY and CDR2 SMNVEV (reference sequence). CDR3 length equals 15 residues. Trimming stripped 5 bases from V and 0 bases from J, with 11 bases between. The CDR3 is CASSPRGTSYNEQFF. DNA for the CDR3: TGTGCCAGCAGTCCGCGGGGTACCTCCTACAATGAGCAGTTCTTC.

The chain recombines TRBV11-3 with TRBJ2-3; possibly TRBD2 for D (5 bases). This CDR3 has 13 residues. Germline CDR1 is SGHNT and CDR2 is YENEEA. Trimming pared 6 bases from V and 0 bases from J, leaving 7 bases between. CDR3 nucleotide sequence: TGTGCCAGCAGGAGGACTAGCACAGATACGCAGTATTTT. Residues: CASRRTSTDTQYF.

The genes are TRBV6-2 or TRBV6-3 and TRBJ2-1; 7 bases are a match to TRBD2. Germline CDR1 MNHEY, CDR2 SVGEGT. This CDR3 contains 16 residues. V shed 2 bases and J 5 bases; nucleotides not matched to a gene: 9. The CDR3 sequence is CASSYGASGDNNEQFF. The CDR3 region has the DNA TGTGCCAGCAGTTACGGGGCTAGCGGAGACAACAATGAGCAGTTCTTC.

V gene TRBV5-1 combines with J gene TRBJ1-2; the D gene is possibly TRBD1 (5 bases). The V end lost 4 bases, the J end lost 4 bases, and 14 bases lay between the germline ends. Germline V gives CDR1 SGHRS, CDR2 YFSETQ. This CDR3 contains 14 residues. The CDR3, as DNA: TGCGCCAGCAGCGGACCGGAGACAGTCTATGGCTACACCTTC. Amino acid sequence: CASSGPETVYGYTF.

The chain couples TRBV9 to TRBJ1-3, with 9 positions matching TRBD1. The CDR3 has 15 residues. V lost 3 bases and J lost 4; bases outside the gene matches: 5. Germline CDR1 SGDLS, CDR2 YYNGEE. CDR3 sequence reads: CASSGLQGAGNTIYF. The DNA of the CDR3 is TGTGCCAGCAGCGGTTTACAGGGGGCGGGAAACACCATATATTTT.

The chain recombines TRBV7-2 with TRBJ2-4; D ambiguous. This CDR3 has 14 amino acids. V was cut by 5 bases and J by 6 bases, with 14 bases left in between. CDR1 and CDR2 (germline): SGHTA, FQGNSA. Here the CDR3 DNA reads TGTGCCAGCAGCGACATAAGACCGAGAAACATTCAGTACTTC. The encoded protein is CASSDIRPRNIQYF.

A few counts support this clone. V and J are TRBV7-2 and TRBJ2-5, with a possible D match to TRBD2 (7 bases). V gave up 5 bases and J gave up 5 bases, with 18 bases separating them. There are 15 residues in the CDR3. CDR1 is SGHTA, CDR2 FQGNSA, per germline. As DNA, the CDR3 is TGTGCCAGCAGCCCAACGGGGGGCAGAGGGGAGACCCAGTACTTC. This sequence encodes CASSPTGGRGETQYF.

This rearrangement joins TRBV6-5 to TRBJ2-3; 13 nucleotides agree with TRBD2. Germline V gene sequence: CDR1 MNHEY, CDR2 SVGAGI. The trim removed 4 bases at V and 6 bases at J, leaving 7 bases unmatched. There are 16 residues in the CDR3. The CDR3 sequence: CASSFLLAGGPDTQYF. In DNA, the CDR3 is TGTGCCAGCAGTTTCCTACTAGCGGGGGGGCCGGATACGCAGTATTTT.

Of note for this clone: One end of the junction varies from germline; a read error may be responsible. The rearrangement uses TRBV24-1 and TRBJ2-2; D perhaps matches TRBD1 (6 bases). The germline CDR1 and CDR2 sequences are KGHDR and SFDVKD. The length of the CDR3 is 16 residues. CDR3 residues: CTTSCRRTANTGELFF. The CDR3 region has the DNA TGTACCACCAGTTGTAGGAGGACAGCCAACACCGGGGAGCTGTTTTTT.

This chain joins TRBV2 and TRBJ2-2, with 12 positions matching TRBD2. This CDR3 has 14 amino acids. J lost 7 bases, V lost 9 bases, and 6 bases had no gene match. The germline V gene encodes CDR1 SNHLY and CDR2 FYNNEI. In DNA, the CDR3 is TGTGCCAGTCGACTAGCGGGAGTCCACGGGGAGCTGTTTTTT. This sequence encodes CASRLAGVHGELFF. Full variable domain (rest looked up from reference TRBV2 and TRBJ2-2): EPEVTQTPSHQVTQMGQEVILRCVPISNHLYFYWYRQILGQKVEFLVSFYNNEISEKSEIFDDQFSVERPDGSNFTLKIRSTKLEDSAMYFCASRLAGVHGELFFGEGSRLTVL.

The chain has TRBV2 and TRBJ1-1; D uncertain. The CDR3 length is 15 residues. Germline lookup yields CDR1 SNHLY and CDR2 FYNNEI. V was pared by 4 bases and J by 6 bases, with 18 bases between. CDR3: CASSVWPARGPEAFF. The DNA for the CDR3 is TGTGCCAGCAGTGTTTGGCCAGCTCGCGGGCCTGAAGCTTTCTTT.